Ten or more counts support the clone carrying this T cell receptor (beta chain). TCRdb re-derived calls from the RT-PCR reads in MiXCR, one entry per CDR3 protein. This table has about 680,000 distinct CDR3 sequences, approximately 15% appearing once. Sequencing used memory CD4+ T cells from blood. The source of this sequence is a female donor in good health, serving as a healthy control.

The CDR3 protein is CASSPRDRGYYEQYF. The CDR3 DNA sequence: TGTGCCAGCAGTCCCCGGGACAGGGGTTATTACGAGCAGTACTTC. The V gene is TRBV12-3 or TRBV12-4, the J gene TRBJ2-7; 10 bases align to TRBD1. V lost 5 bases to trimming and J lost 4 bases; unmatched junction nucleotides: 8. The CDR3 spans 15 residues.